This T cell receptor (beta chain) was obtained from a study of shared clonotypes between healthy human individuals. In the study overall: Per donor, three plates held CD4 naive cells, three held CD4 memory, two held CD8 naive and one held CD8 memory.

Note on this clone: This CDR3 is also generated by other DNA sequences in the sample.

V was shortened by 3 bases and J by 3 bases, with 5 bases between the two germline ends. Germline V CDR1 and CDR2: MNHNS, SASEGT. This CDR3 is built from 12 residues. Clones were read by immunoSEQ multiplex PCR, and TCRdb kept only the in-frame ones, dropping some. The sample lists 2 million to 3 million clones, 93% occurring once. The TCR sequence derives from a young man in good health. Some clones in this sample may be carry-over from other donors' samples. Specimen: naive CD4+ T cells from PBMCs. Documented subset: CD45RA+ positively selected. V and J are TRBV6-1 and TRBJ1-1; D ambiguous. The CDR3 DNA reads as TGTGCCAGCAGTGAGCCAGACACTGAAGCTTTCTTT. This translates into CASSEPDTEAFF.